This T cell receptor (beta chain) was sequenced in a study of blood T cell repertoires in COVID-19. The CDR3 runs 14 residues. Germline CDR1 SGDLS, CDR2 YYNGEE. Trimming left V 1 base short and J 4 bases short, with 9 bases between. Per the original methods: Estimation of nucleated cell counts was performed using reference gene primer amplification. Profiling relied on immunoSEQ multiplex PCR, and the TCRdb table lists in-frame clones only, not all of them. V, J and clone size derive from that table, while D and trimming were established from the DNA sequence. The profile shows approximately 82,000 clones, around nine tenths of them singletons.

Sequencing input: PBMCs or T cells enriched from blood (not recorded which). The receptor was derived from a woman in her 50s with acute COVID-19. This rearrangement joins TRBV9 to TRBJ2-1, with no clear D. CDR3 sequence reads: CASSVFPVYNEQFF. The CDR3 region has the DNA TGTGCCAGCAGCGTATTCCCCGTATACAATGAGCAGTTCTTC.